These T cell receptor beta chains were read from a single sample in a study of PD-L1 blockade in urothelial cancer. Using immunoSEQ multiplex PCR, the repertoire was profiled, and TCRdb retains in-frame clones only, with some absent. Of more than 50,000 clones in the sample, over 75% were seen once. The input for sequencing was PBMCs, taken around atezolizumab (anti-PD-L1) treatment. The receptors originated from a man in his 70s with urothelial cancer. Both conserved end residues are part of each CDR3. The D gene is left open where the match is weak. Some rows mark clone size as missing; the rest say once, few, many or name a class of expanded clone.

TRBV30,TRBD1,TRBJ1-3,NA,TGTGCCTGGATAAGACAGGGCACCTCTGGAAACACCATATATTTT,CAWIRQGTSGNTIYF
TRBV29-1,NA,TRBJ2-1,NA,TGCAGCGTTGGACGGGGCAATGAGCAGTTCTTC,CSVGRGNEQFF
TRBV29-1,NA,TRBJ1-1,few,TGCAGCGTTGCTGGACAGATGGGCGCTGAAGCTTTCTTT,CSVAGQMGAEAFF
TRBV19,TRBD1,TRBJ2-7,NA,TGTGCCAGTAGTGCCGCCGGGACAGGGGGAAAGTACGAGCAGTACTTC,CASSAAGTGGKYEQYF
TRBV11-3,TRBD2,TRBJ2-2,NA,TGTGCCAGCAGCACCTCGGCAGCGGGAGGGATCACCGGGGAGCTGTTTTTT,CASSTSAAGGITGELFF
TRBV6-6,NA,TRBJ2-7,once,TGTGCCAGCAGTAAATGGGACAACTCCTACGAGCAGTACTTC,CASSKWDNSYEQYF
TRBV5-4,TRBD1,TRBJ2-1,NA,TGTGCCAGCAGCTCCCTACAGGGGGCGCAGAGACATGAGCAGTTCTTC,CASSSLQGAQRHEQFF
TRBV5-1,TRBD2,TRBJ2-1,few,TGCGCCAGCAGCGTATCACTAGCGGGGAGCCGCTCCTACAATGAGCAGTTCTTC,CASSVSLAGSRSYNEQFF
TRBV5-6,TRBD1,TRBJ1-1,NA,TGTGCCAGCAGCCGCCTACAGGGGAGCACTGAAGCTTTCTTT,CASSRLQGSTEAFF
TRBV6-6,TRBD1,TRBJ2-2,NA,TGTGCCAGCAGATATGACAGGGTCGACACCGGGGAGCTGTTTTTT,CASRYDRVDTGELFF
TRBV12-5,NA,TRBJ2-2,few,TGTGCTAGTGGTTTGCCTCGGATCCTCGGTGGGCCCGGGGAGCTGTTTTTT,CASGLPRILGGPGELFF
TRBV7-2,TRBD2,TRBJ2-1,NA,TGTGCCAGCAGCCCGGGACTAGTCTACAATGAGCAGTTCTTC,CASSPGLVYNEQFF
TRBV5-1,TRBD1,TRBJ2-7,NA,TGCGCCAGCAGCGAGGGACAGGGGGCAGGCGAGCAGTACTTC,CASSEGQGAGEQYF
TRBV15,NA,TRBJ2-1,NA,TGTGCCACCAGCAGGAGCAGGGTCAATGAGCAGTTCTTC,CATSRSRVNEQFF
TRBV15,TRBD1,TRBJ1-4,NA,TGTGCCACCAGCAGAGTAACAGGGGGCAGTGAAAAACTGTTTTTT,CATSRVTGGSEKLFF
TRBV28,NA,TRBJ1-4,NA,TGTGCCAGCAGTTTATTGGGGGACACCGCAACTAATGAAAAACTGTTTTTT,CASSLLGDTATNEKLFF